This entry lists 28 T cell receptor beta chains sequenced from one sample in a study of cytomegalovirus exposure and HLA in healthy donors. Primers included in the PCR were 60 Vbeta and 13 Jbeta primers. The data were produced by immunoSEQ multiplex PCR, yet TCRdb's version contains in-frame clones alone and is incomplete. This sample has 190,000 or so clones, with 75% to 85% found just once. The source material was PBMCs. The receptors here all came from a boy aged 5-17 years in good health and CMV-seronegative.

CDR3 nucleotide sequence: TGTGCCAGCAGTGACAGGGATTGGGCCTACGAGCAGTACTTC. Translation gives CASSDRDWAYEQYF. V is TRBV6-5 and J is TRBJ2-7; 7 nucleotides align to TRBD1. The CDR3 loop spans 14 amino acids. Germline CDR1 and CDR2: MNHEY and SVGAGI. Losses at the gene ends were 5 bases for V and 2 bases for J; bases not matched to a gene: 6.

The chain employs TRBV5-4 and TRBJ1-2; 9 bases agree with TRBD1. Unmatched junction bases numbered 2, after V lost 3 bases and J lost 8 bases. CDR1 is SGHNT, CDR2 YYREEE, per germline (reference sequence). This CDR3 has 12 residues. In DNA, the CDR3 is TGTGCCAGCAGCTGGGACAGGGAAGGCTACACCTTC. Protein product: CASSWDREGYTF.

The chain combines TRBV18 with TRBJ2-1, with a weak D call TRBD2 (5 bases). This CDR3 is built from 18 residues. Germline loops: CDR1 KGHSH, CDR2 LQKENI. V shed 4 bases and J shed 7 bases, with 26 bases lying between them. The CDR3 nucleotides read TGTGCCAGCTCACAACCGAGGGTGACGCACCTTGAGGAAAATGAGCAGTTCTTC. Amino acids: CASSQPRVTHLEENEQFF.

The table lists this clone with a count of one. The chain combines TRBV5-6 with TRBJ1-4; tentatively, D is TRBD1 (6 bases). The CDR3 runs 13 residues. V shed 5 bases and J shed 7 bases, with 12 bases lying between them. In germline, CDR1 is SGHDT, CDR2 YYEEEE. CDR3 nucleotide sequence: TGTGCCAGCAGGGGGGGGGCCGGTGAAAAACTGTTTTTT. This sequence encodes CASRGGAGEKLFF.

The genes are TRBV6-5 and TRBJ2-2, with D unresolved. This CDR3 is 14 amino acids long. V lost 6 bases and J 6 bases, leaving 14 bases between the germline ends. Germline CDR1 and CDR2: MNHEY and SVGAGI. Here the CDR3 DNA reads TGTGCCAGCAGGGCCCCTTCCCCCCCCGGGGAGCTGTTTTTT. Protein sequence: CASRAPSPPGELFF.

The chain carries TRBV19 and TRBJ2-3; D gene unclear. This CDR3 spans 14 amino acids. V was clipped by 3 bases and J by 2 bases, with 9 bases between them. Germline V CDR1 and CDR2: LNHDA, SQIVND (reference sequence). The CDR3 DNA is TGTGCCAGTAGTATTGCGGATCCCACAGATACGCAGTATTTT. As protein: CASSIADPTDTQYF. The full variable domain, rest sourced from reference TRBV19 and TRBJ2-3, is DGGITQSPKYLFRKEGQNVTLSCEQNLNHDAMYWYRQDPGQGLRLIYYSQIVNDFQKGDIAEGYSVSREKKESFPLTVTSAQKNPTAFYLCASSIADPTDTQYFGPGTRLTVL.

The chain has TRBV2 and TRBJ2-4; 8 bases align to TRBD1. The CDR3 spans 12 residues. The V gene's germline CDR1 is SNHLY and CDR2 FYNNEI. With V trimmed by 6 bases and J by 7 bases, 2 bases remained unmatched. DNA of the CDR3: TGTGCCAGCAGGAGGACAGGGAACATTCAGTACTTC. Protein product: CASRRTGNIQYF.

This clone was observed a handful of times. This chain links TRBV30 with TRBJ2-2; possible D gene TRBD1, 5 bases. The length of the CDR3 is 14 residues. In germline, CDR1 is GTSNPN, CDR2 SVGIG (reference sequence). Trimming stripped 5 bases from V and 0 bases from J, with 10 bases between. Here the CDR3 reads CAWAGLTNTGELFF. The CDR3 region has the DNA TGTGCCTGGGCAGGGCTTACGAACACCGGGGAGCTGTTTTTT. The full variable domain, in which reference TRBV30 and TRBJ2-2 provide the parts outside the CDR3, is SQTIHQWPATLVQPVGSPLSLECTVEGTSNPNLYWYRQAAGRGLQLLFYSVGIGQISSEVPQNLSASRPQDRQFILSSKKLLLSDSGFYLCAWAGLTNTGELFFGEGSRLTVL.

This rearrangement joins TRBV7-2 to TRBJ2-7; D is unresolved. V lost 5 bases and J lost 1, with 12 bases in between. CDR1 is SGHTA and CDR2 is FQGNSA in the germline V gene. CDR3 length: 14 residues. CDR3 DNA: TGTGCCAGCAGCCCTCAGACTGGTTCCTACGAGCAGTACTTC. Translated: CASSPQTGSYEQYF.

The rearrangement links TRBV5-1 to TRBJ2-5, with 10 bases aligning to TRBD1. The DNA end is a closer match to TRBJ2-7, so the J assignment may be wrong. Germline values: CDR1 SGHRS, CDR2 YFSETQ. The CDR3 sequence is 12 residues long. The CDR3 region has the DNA TGCGCCAGCAGCAGGACAGGGGGCGAGCAGTACTTC. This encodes CASSRTGGEQYF.

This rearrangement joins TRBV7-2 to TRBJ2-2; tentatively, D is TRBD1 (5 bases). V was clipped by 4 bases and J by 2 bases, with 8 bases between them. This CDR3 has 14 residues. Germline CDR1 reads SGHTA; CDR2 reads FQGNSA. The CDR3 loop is CASSSRDNTGELFF. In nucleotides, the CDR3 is TGTGCCAGCAGCTCCAGGGATAACACCGGGGAGCTGTTTTTT.

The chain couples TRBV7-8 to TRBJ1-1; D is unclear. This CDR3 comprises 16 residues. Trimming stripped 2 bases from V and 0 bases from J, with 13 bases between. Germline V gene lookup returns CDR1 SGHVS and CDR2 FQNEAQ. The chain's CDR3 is CASSLYPGSLNTEAFF. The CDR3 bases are TGTGCCAGCAGCTTATACCCGGGGAGCTTGAACACTGAAGCTTTCTTT.

CDR3 nucleotides: TGTGCCAGCAGCCAAGATGGTAACGCGGGACTAGTAACCGGGGAGCTGTTTTTT. Translation: CASSQDGNAGLVTGELFF. The genes are TRBV4-2 and TRBJ2-2, with TRBD2 matching 8 bases. The CDR3 is 18 residues long. Per germline, CDR1 LGHNA and CDR2 YNFKEQ. J was trimmed by 5 bases and V by 0 bases; bases with no gene match: 11.

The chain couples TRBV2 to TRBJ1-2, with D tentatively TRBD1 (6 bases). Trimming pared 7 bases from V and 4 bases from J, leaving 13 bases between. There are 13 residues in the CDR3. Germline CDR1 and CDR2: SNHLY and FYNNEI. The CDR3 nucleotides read TGTGCCAGCAAATACAGGGAGGGCTATGGCTACACCTTC. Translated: CASKYREGYGYTF.

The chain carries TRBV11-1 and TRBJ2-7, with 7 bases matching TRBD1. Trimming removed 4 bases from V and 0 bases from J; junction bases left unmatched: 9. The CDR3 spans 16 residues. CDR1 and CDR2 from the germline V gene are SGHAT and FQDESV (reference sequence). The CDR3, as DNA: TGTGCCAGCAGCTCGGGACAGACCTATCTCTCCTACGAGCAGTACTTC. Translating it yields CASSSGQTYLSYEQYF.

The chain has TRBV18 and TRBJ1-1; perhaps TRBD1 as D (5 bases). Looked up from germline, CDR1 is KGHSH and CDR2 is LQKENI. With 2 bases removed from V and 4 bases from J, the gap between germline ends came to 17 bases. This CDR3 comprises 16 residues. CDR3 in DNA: TGTGCCAGCTCACCAATATCCCCGCAGGGCGGCACTGAAGCTTTCTTT. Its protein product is CASSPISPQGGTEAFF.

The DNA for the CDR3 is TGTGCCAGCAGCTCCCCCCCCGACAGGTCCACCTACGAGCAGTACTTC. Amino acids: CASSSPPDRSTYEQYF. This rearrangement joins TRBV11-1 to TRBJ2-7, with a weak D call TRBD1 (6 bases). This CDR3 has 16 amino acids. Germline CDR1 is SGHAT and CDR2 is FQDESV (reference sequence). With 4 bases removed from V and 2 bases from J, the gap between germline ends came to 18 bases.

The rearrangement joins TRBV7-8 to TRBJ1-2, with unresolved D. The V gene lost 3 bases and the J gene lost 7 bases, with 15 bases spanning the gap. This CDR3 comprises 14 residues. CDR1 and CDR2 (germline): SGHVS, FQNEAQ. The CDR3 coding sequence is TGTGCCAGCAGCTTTCGGGGAAGTGGAGGTGGCTACACCTTC. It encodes CASSFRGSGGGYTF.

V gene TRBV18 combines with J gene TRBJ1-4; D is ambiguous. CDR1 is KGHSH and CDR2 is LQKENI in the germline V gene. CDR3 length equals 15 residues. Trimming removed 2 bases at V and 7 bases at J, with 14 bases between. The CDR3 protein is CASSPNKEGPEKLFF. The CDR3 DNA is TGTGCCAGCTCACCAAATAAGGAGGGTCCTGAAAAACTGTTTTTT.

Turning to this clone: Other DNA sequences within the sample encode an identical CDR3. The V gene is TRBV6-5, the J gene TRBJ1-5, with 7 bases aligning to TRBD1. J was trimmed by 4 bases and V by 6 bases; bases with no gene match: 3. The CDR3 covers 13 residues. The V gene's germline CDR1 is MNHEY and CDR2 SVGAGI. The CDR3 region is CASSIQGNQPQHF. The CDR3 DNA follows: TGTGCCAGCAGCATACAGGGGAATCAGCCCCAGCATTTT.

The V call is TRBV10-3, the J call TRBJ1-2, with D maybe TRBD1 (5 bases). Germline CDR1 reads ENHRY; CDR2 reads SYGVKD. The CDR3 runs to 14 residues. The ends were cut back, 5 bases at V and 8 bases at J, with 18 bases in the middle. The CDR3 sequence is CAISPAGGWEGYTF. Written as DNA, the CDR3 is TGTGCCATCAGTCCGGCGGGGGGATGGGAAGGCTACACCTTC.

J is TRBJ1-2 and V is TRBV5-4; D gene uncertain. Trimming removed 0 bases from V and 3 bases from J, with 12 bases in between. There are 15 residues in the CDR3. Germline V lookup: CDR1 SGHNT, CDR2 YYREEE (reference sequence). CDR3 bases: TGTGCCAGCAGCTTGGGCGGCCGACGAGACTATGGCTACACCTTC. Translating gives CASSLGGRRDYGYTF.

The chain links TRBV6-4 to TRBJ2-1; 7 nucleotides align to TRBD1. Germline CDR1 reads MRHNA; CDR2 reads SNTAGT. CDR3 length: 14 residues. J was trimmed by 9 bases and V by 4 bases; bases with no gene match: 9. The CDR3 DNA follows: TGTGCCAGCAGTGGAGACAGGGACGGAAGTGAGCAGTTCTTC. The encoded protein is CASSGDRDGSEQFF.

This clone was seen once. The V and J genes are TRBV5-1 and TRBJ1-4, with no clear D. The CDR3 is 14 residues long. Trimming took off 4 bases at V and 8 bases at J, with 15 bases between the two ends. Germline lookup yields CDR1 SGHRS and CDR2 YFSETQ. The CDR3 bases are TGCGCCAGCAGCCTCGACACCGGAGGCGAAAAACTGTTTTTT. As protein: CASSLDTGGEKLFF. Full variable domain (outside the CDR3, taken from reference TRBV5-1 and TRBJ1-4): KAGVTQTPRYLIKTRGQQVTLSCSPISGHRSVSWYQQTPGQGLQFLFEYFSETQRNKGNFPGRFSGRQFSNSRSEMNVSTLELGDSALYLCASSLDTGGEKLFFGSGTQLSVL.

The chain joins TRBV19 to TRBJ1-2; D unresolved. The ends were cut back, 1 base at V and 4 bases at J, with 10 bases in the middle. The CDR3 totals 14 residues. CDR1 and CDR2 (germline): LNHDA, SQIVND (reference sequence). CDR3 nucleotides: TGTGCCAGTAGTATAGGACGGGCGGGCTATGGCTACACCTTC. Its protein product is CASSIGRAGYGYTF.

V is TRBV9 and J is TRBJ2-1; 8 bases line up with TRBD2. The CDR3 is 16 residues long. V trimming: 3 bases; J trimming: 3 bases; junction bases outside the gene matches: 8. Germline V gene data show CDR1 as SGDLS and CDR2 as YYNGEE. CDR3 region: CASSAVAGPNYNEQFF. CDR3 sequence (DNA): TGTGCCAGCAGCGCCGTAGCGGGGCCCAACTACAATGAGCAGTTCTTC.

The chain's CDR3 is CARSQSSGCLHEQYF. In DNA, the CDR3 is TGTGCCAGAAGCCAATCTTCGGGGTGCTTGCACGAGCAGTACTTC. V and J are TRBV7-5 and TRBJ2-7; the tabulated D call, TRBD2, remains unverified against the DNA. TRBV7-5 is termed a pseudogene. The CDR3 runs to 15 residues.

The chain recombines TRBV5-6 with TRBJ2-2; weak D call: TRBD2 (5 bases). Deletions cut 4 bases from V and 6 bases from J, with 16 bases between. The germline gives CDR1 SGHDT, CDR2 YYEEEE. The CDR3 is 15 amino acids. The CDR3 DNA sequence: TGTGCCAGCAGCGCTGTTCTAAGAGGGTCCGGGGAGCTGTTTTTT. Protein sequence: CASSAVLRGSGELFF.